A selection of T cell receptor beta chains follows, all from one sample in a study of shared clonotypes between healthy human individuals. Sequencing was performed with immunoSEQ multiplex PCR; in TCRdb, only in-frame clones are kept and a portion is missing. Among 1.5 million to 2.5 million clones listed, less than 95% were seen once. Sequenced: naive CD8+ T cells sorted from blood. These receptor sequences come from a man between 18 and 29 years old in good health. Each CDR3 is given with its conserved first and last residue. Each record gives: CDR3 length, clone size, J gene, V gene, D gene, CDR3 DNA, CDR3 protein. D genes are given only for firm matches. Size is omitted from some rows. Given values are once, few, many or a class for expanded clones.

>12|.|TRBJ2-1|TRBV15|TRBD1
TGTGCCGCGGGACAGGTGGAGGGTGAGCAGTTCTTC
CAAGQVEGEQFF
>15|.|TRBJ2-1|TRBV11-2|.
TGTGCCAGCACCGAAGGGGGAGGTGCATACAATGAGCAGTTCTTC
CASTEGGGAYNEQFF
>14|.|TRBJ2-1|TRBV2|TRBD1
TGTGCCAGCAGTACCGGGACAGGGGTCAATGAGCAGTTCTTC
CASSTGTGVNEQFF
>17|.|TRBJ1-3|TRBV2|TRBD1
TGTGCCAGCAGTTATACCGGGACAGGGGGAATTGGAAACACCATATATTTT
CASSYTGTGGIGNTIYF
>18|.|TRBJ2-6|TRBV28|.
TGTGCCAGCAGTACCTATAGTTTGACGGTCTCTGGGGCCAACGTCCTGACTTTC
CASSTYSLTVSGANVLTF
>12|once|TRBJ2-7|TRBV30|.
TGTGCCTGGGACACAGGTGGGGACGAGCAGTACTTC
CAWDTGGDEQYF
>15|.|TRBJ1-3|TRBV30|.
TGTGCCTGGAGATATGACAGCCGCTCTGGAAACACCATATATTTT
CAWRYDSRSGNTIYF
>16|.|TRBJ1-5|TRBV19|.
TGTGCCAGTAGTATAGATGGAGATTATAGCAATCAGCCCCAGCATTTT
CASSIDGDYSNQPQHF
>18|.|TRBJ2-3|TRBV25-1|TRBD2
TGTGCCAGCAGGGACCTTAGCGGGAAAAGGGGTTCGACAGATACGCAGTATTTT
CASRDLSGKRGSTDTQYF
>16|.|TRBJ2-1|TRBV6-1|.
TGTGCCAGCAGTGAGTTAACATCCATTGCCTACAATGAGCAGTTCTTC
CASSELTSIAYNEQFF
>14|.|TRBJ2-7|TRBV28|.
TGTGCCAGCAGTTTACTGGACAAGTCCTACGAGCAGTACTTC
CASSLLDKSYEQYF
>14|once|TRBJ2-7|TRBV27|.
TGTGCCAGCAGCCCACAGGGATCCTACTACGAGCAGTACTTC
CASSPQGSYYEQYF
>14|.|TRBJ1-3|TRBV9|.
TGTGCCAGCAGCGCAGGGGCCGTAGGAAACACCATATATTTT
CASSAGAVGNTIYF
>15|.|TRBJ2-3|TRBV5-1|TRBD2
TGCGCCAGCCCCCCCCCTAGCGGGAGCACAGATACGCAGTATTTT
CASPPPSGSTDTQYF
>12|.|TRBJ2-7|TRBV30|.
TGTGCCTGGGAAGATATTACTTACGAGCAGTACTTC
CAWEDITYEQYF
>14|.|TRBJ2-7|TRBV11-2|.
TGTGCCAGCGCCCGGACAGTGGGGACCTACGAGCAGTACTTC
CASARTVGTYEQYF
>12|.|TRBJ2-1|TRBV29-1|.
TGCAGCGGGTGGGACTTCCTCAATGAGCAGTTCTTC
CSGWDFLNEQFF
>15|.|TRBJ2-1|TRBV9|.
TGTGCCAGCAGCGTAGAACAGGTAACCTACAATGAGCAGTTCTTC
CASSVEQVTYNEQFF
>16|.|TRBJ2-7|TRBV4-3|TRBD2
TGCGCCAGCAGCCAAGCTCCGGGGGGTGACGGCTACGAGCAGTACTTC
CASSQAPGGDGYEQYF
>16|.|TRBJ2-3|TRBV4-1|.
TGCGCCAGCAGCCAAGTTGCGGACTTTGTAGCAGATACGCAGTATTTT
CASSQVADFVADTQYF
>14|.|TRBJ2-2|TRBV27|.
TGTGCCAGCGGTTTAGGCAGCAGCACCGGGGAGCTGTTTTTT
CASGLGSSTGELFF
>15|.|TRBJ1-4|TRBV14|.
TGTGCCAGCAGCCAAGTTCGGGGTCGTAATGAAAAACTGTTTTTT
CASSQVRGRNEKLFF
>13|.|TRBJ1-1|TRBV4-1|.
TGCGCCAGCAGCCTAGGACCGAACACTGAAGCTTTCTTT
CASSLGPNTEAFF
>13|once|TRBJ1-2|TRBV19|TRBD1
TGTGCCAGTAGCGACAGGGGGTACTATGGCTACACCTTC
CASSDRGYYGYTF
>16|.|TRBJ2-1|TRBV7-3|TRBD2
TGTGCCAGCAGCTTAATAGGGGCAGGGACTATGAATGAGCAGTTCTTC
CASSLIGAGTMNEQFF
>14|.|TRBJ1-2|TRBV6-5|.
TGTGCCAGCAGTTATCGCGGGGGCCCTTATGGCTACACCTTC
CASSYRGGPYGYTF
>14|once|TRBJ2-1|TRBV9|TRBD2
TGTGCCAGCAGTTTCGGACTAGCGGGGAATGAGCAGTTCTTC
CASSFGLAGNEQFF
>15|.|TRBJ2-5|TRBV4-1|TRBD2
TGCGCCAGCAGCCAACTAGCGGGGGTTGGGGAGACCCAGTACTTC
CASSQLAGVGETQYF
>17|.|TRBJ2-5|TRBV19|TRBD1
TGTGCCAGTTCTTTCGGGACAGGGGGCGTTTTCCAAGAGACCCAGTACTTC
CASSFGTGGVFQETQYF
>12|.|TRBJ2-7|TRBV19|.
TGTGCCAGTAGTAGGGCAGGGGACGAGCAGTACTTC
CASSRAGDEQYF
>13|.|TRBJ2-2|TRBV10-2|.
TGCGCCAGCAGTGTCCAGTTGGCCGGGGAGCTGTTTTTT
CASSVQLAGELFF
>15|once|TRBJ2-1|TRBV7-8|TRBD2
TGTGCCAGCAGCGCCGCGGGAGGCCCCTACAATGAGCAGTTCTTC
CASSAAGGPYNEQFF
>13|.|TRBJ2-7|TRBV5-1|.
TGCGCCAGCAGCTCGGGAGTTAGCTACGAGCAGTACTTC
CASSSGVSYEQYF
>13|.|TRBJ2-5|TRBV6-1|.
TGTGCCAGCAGAGGCGGGACCGAGGAGACCCAGTACTTC
CASRGGTEETQYF
>15|many|TRBJ2-7|TRBV18|TRBD1
TGTGCCAGCTCACCTTCGACAGGGGAATTTGGCGAGCAGTACTTC
CASSPSTGEFGEQYF
>14|.|TRBJ1-5|TRBV4-1|.
TGCGCCAGCAGCCAAGGGGACAGCAATCAGCCCCAGCATTTT
CASSQGDSNQPQHF
>13|.|TRBJ1-1|TRBV7-9|.
TGTGCCAGCAGCTCTAGCGGGAATCCCGAAGCTTTCTTT
CASSSSGNPEAFF
>14|.|TRBJ1-5|TRBV5-6|.
TGTGCCAGCAGCTTTGGGGCAGGGAATCAGCCCCAGCATTTT
CASSFGAGNQPQHF
>16|.|TRBJ1-3|TRBV2|.
TGTGCCAGCAGTGGTACAGGGACCCCACCCGGAAACACCATATATTTT
CASSGTGTPPGNTIYF
>15|.|TRBJ1-5|TRBV15|.
TGTGCCACCAGCAGGGGGAGGGATAGCAATCAGCCCCAGCATTTT
CATSRGRDSNQPQHF
>14|.|TRBJ2-7|TRBV5-1|.
TGCGCCAGCAGCTTGCCTAGCTTTACCTACGAGCAGTACTTC
CASSLPSFTYEQYF
>13|.|TRBJ1-5|TRBV19|.
TGTGCCAGTAGGCGACAGAGCAATCAGCCCCAGCATTTT
CASRRQSNQPQHF
>15|.|TRBJ2-7|TRBV6-1|TRBD1
TGTGCCAGCAGTGAAGCCGGGACAGGGGCCTACGAGCAGTACTTC
CASSEAGTGAYEQYF
>13|.|TRBJ2-3|TRBV13|.
TGTGCCAGCAGCTTAGGATGGACAGATACGCAGTATTTT
CASSLGWTDTQYF
>14|.|TRBJ1-1|TRBV5-1|.
TGCGCCAGCAGCCTTGGACAGTGGAACACTGAAGCTTTCTTT
CASSLGQWNTEAFF
>11|.|TRBJ1-1|TRBV29-1|TRBD1
TGCAGCGTTGAGGACAGGATTGAAGCTTTCTTT
CSVEDRIEAFF
>14|.|TRBJ2-5|TRBV5-1|.
TGCGCCAGCAGCGGAGGCGGGGAGGAAGAGACCCAGTACTTC
CASSGGGEEETQYF
>13|.|TRBJ2-3|TRBV11-2|.
TGTGCCAGCAGCTTAGTTCGGCCAGATACGCAGTATTTT
CASSLVRPDTQYF
>18|.|TRBJ1-1|TRBV9|.
TGTGCCAGCAGCGTAGGCCCCGCAGGGCGCCTTTCGGGATATGAAGCTTTCTTT
CASSVGPAGRLSGYEAFF
>14|.|TRBJ1-1|TRBV27|.
TGTGCCAGCAGTAGAGGGACGGATTACACTGAAGCTTTCTTT
CASSRGTDYTEAFF
>17|.|TRBJ2-1|TRBV5-1|.
TGCGCCAGCAGCTTGGGCCAGGGTGGTATACGGGACAATGAGCAGTTCTTC
CASSLGQGGIRDNEQFF